This T cell receptor beta chain was identified during a study of response to subunit inactivated influenza vaccine. MiXCR was run by TCRdb on the RT-PCR reads, yielding one entry per CDR3 protein. This table holds approximately 730,000 distinct CDR3 sequences, around 13% found once. The CDR3 runs to 14 residues. V shed 4 bases and J shed 7 bases, with 17 bases lying between them. Germline assignment: CDR1 SGHRS and CDR2 YFSETQ. The material was PBMCs from blood, obtained roughly 2 weeks before vaccination. This TCR came from a man aged 50 to 60 who received an inactivated influenza vaccine. This chain connects TRBV5-1 to TRBJ1-1; tentatively, D is TRBD1 (5 bases). The CDR3 nucleotides read TGCGCCAGCAGCCTGGCCGGGGCGACGATTGAAGCTTTCTTT. It encodes CASSLAGATIEAFF.